The 9 T cell receptor beta chains listed next were all sequenced from one sample in a study of blood T cells in healthy people across ages. Together with a sample-barcoded 5' primer, a J-beta primer mix was included in a second PCR lasting roughly 6 to 12 cycles. TCRdb reprocessed the 5' RACE reads via MiXCR and lists one record per CDR3 protein. The sample includes hundreds of thousands of distinct CDR3 sequences, 20% to 30% seen only once; the top ten take roughly a tenth. Separately, the same data were catalogued under a study of T cells of mothers and their children.

Sequenced: blood. These receptors originate from a boy aged 5-17 years in good health.

The J gene is TRBJ1-1, the V gene TRBV5-5; 8 bases are shared with TRBD1. CDR1 is SGHKS, CDR2 YYEKEE, per germline (reference sequence). CDR3 length: 15 residues. Losses at the gene ends were 4 bases for V and 0 bases for J; bases not matched to a gene: 5. Here the CDR3 DNA reads TGTGCCAGCAGCCACAACAGGGGGGTGAACACTGAAGCTTTCTTT. Translation: CASSHNRGVNTEAFF.

V gene TRBV18 combines with J gene TRBJ2-5, with D uncertain. CDR1 and CDR2 (germline): KGHSH, LQKENI. Trimming pared 2 bases from V and 7 bases from J, leaving 11 bases between. This CDR3 spans 13 amino acids. The CDR3 DNA sequence: TGTGCCAGCTCACCAGCGGAAGAACGGACCCAGTACTTC. Encoded protein: CASSPAEERTQYF.

The chain employs TRBV7-9 and TRBJ2-3; 10 positions match TRBD1. The trim removed 1 base at V and 7 bases at J, leaving 5 bases unmatched. The CDR3 extends over 15 amino acids. CDR1 and CDR2 (germline): SEHNR, FQNEAQ (reference sequence). CDR3: CASSLGQGASYTQYF. CDR3 nucleotides: TGTGCCAGCAGCTTAGGACAGGGGGCCTCCTATACGCAGTATTTT. The full variable domain, its missing parts supplied by reference TRBV7-9 and TRBJ2-3, is DTGVSQNPRHKITKRGQNVTFRCDPISEHNRLYWYRQTLGQGPEFLTYFQNEAQLEKSRLLSDRFSAERPKGSFSTLEIQRTEQGDSAMYLCASSLGQGASYTQYFGPGTRLTVL.

J is TRBJ2-7 and V is TRBV21-1; the DNA was not compared with TRBD1, the D call given in the table. TRBV21-1 is described as a pseudogene. This CDR3 spans 14 amino acids. CDR3 region: CASINRGQYYEQYF. Here the CDR3 DNA reads TGTGCCAGCATCAACAGGGGACAATACTACGAGCAGTACTTC.

The gene calls are TRBV4-3 and TRBJ2-3; possible D gene TRBD2, 5 bases. V was clipped by 0 bases and J by 2 bases, with 9 bases between them. In germline, CDR1 is LGHNA, CDR2 YSLEER. CDR3 size: 15 residues. The CDR3 region is CASSQDGEFTDTQYF. CDR3 bases: TGCGCCAGCAGCCAAGATGGGGAGTTCACAGATACGCAGTATTTT.

This clonotype came up a few times. This chain links TRBV7-2 with TRBJ1-6; possibly TRBD1 for D (6 bases). This CDR3 spans 14 amino acids. Deletions cut 6 bases from V and 9 bases from J, with 15 bases between. Germline V gene sequence: CDR1 SGHTA, CDR2 FQGNSA. This CDR3 reads CASSREQGFSPLHF. As DNA, the CDR3 is TGTGCCAGCAGTCGGGAACAGGGCTTTTCACCCCTCCACTTT.

The chain combines TRBV12-3 or TRBV12-4 with TRBJ2-5, with a tentative D call TRBD1 (6 bases). The ends were cut back, 7 bases at V and 2 bases at J, with 11 bases in the middle. The CDR3 has 13 residues. The CDR3 DNA follows: TGTGCCAGCAAACCACAGGGACAAGAGACCCAGTACTTC. Its translation is CASKPQGQETQYF.

This clonotype turned up a few times. Mismatch with germline at one junction end may stem from a read error. The J gene is TRBJ2-1, the V gene TRBV7-7; the D gene is possibly TRBD2 (6 bases). This CDR3 contains 13 residues. The germline V gene encodes CDR1 SSHAT and CDR2 FNYEAQ (reference sequence). In DNA, the CDR3 is TGTGCTAGCAGCCCCCGGGGGAACAATGAGCAGTTCTTC. Translating it yields CASSPRGNNEQFF. Full variable domain (missing parts from reference TRBV7-7 and TRBJ2-1): GAGVSQSPRYKVTKRGQDVTLRCDPISSHATLYWYQQALGQGPEFLTYFNYEAQPDKSGLPSDRFSAERPEGSISTLTIQRTEQRDSAMYRCASSPRGNNEQFFGPGTRLTVL.

The J gene is TRBJ2-5, the V gene TRBV5-1; TRBD1 aligns across 9 bases. The J segment lost 5 bases and the V segment lost 4 bases, leaving 9 bases of the junction unmatched. This CDR3 comprises 15 residues. The V gene's germline CDR1 is SGHRS and CDR2 YFSETQ. The CDR3 nucleotides read TGCGCCAGCAGCACCAACAGGGGGCGAAGGGAGACCCAGTACTTC. Protein sequence: CASSTNRGRRETQYF.